The 26 T cell receptor beta chains given below trace back to one sample, sequenced in a study of blood T cell repertoires in COVID-19. TCRdb's table, derived via immunoSEQ multiplex PCR, lists solely in-frame clones and lacks some. The sample lists about 150,000 clones, about 80% seen once, with more than 2% in the top ten. Source material: peripheral blood. All receptors derive from a man between 70 and 80 years old with acute or convalescent COVID-19.

This chain links TRBV5-1 with TRBJ2-5, with D perhaps matching TRBD1 (6 bases). The length of the CDR3 is 17 residues. Germline lookup yields CDR1 SGHRS and CDR2 YFSETQ. With 0 bases removed from V and 2 bases from J, the gap between germline ends came to 17 bases. The CDR3 nucleotides read TGCGCCAGCAGCTTGGCCCCGGGGACATACCTTCAAGAGACCCAGTACTTC. Translation gives CASSLAPGTYLQETQYF. The complete variable domain, with remaining parts taken from reference TRBV5-1 and TRBJ2-5, reads KAGVTQTPRYLIKTRGQQVTLSCSPISGHRSVSWYQQTPGQGLQFLFEYFSETQRNKGNFPGRFSGRQFSNSRSEMNVSTLELGDSALYLCASSLAPGTYLQETQYFGPGTRLLVL.

The gene calls are TRBV5-1 and TRBJ2-1; 11 bases match TRBD2. The junction had 7 bases not matched to a gene; V was cut back by 3 bases and J by 2 bases. The CDR3 spans 17 residues. CDR1 and CDR2 from the germline V gene are SGHRS and YFSETQ. The DNA for the CDR3 is TGCGCCAGCAGCTCCGTCCCGGGACTAGCGGCCTACAATGAGCAGTTCTTC. This sequence encodes CASSSVPGLAAYNEQFF. The full variable domain, completed using reference TRBV5-1 and TRBJ2-1, is KAGVTQTPRYLIKTRGQQVTLSCSPISGHRSVSWYQQTPGQGLQFLFEYFSETQRNKGNFPGRFSGRQFSNSRSEMNVSTLELGDSALYLCASSSVPGLAAYNEQFFGPGTRLTVL.

The chain has TRBV5-1 and TRBJ2-5; 7 nucleotides align to TRBD1. With V trimmed by 6 bases and J by 8 bases, 13 bases remained unmatched. This CDR3 contains 14 residues. The germline V gene encodes CDR1 SGHRS and CDR2 YFSETQ. As DNA, the CDR3 is TGCGCCAGCAACGCCGGGACAGACGAAGGCACCCAGTACTTC. The encoded protein is CASNAGTDEGTQYF.

The genes are TRBV7-2 and TRBJ1-2, with D maybe TRBD1 (5 bases). The CDR3 spans 18 residues. The germline V and J ends were trimmed by 0 bases and 2 bases, with 19 bases remaining between them. The germline gives CDR1 SGHTA, CDR2 FQGNSA. CDR3 protein: CASSLAQSWGEGNYGYTF. In nucleotides, the CDR3 is TGTGCCAGCAGCTTAGCGCAGAGTTGGGGGGAAGGAAACTATGGCTACACCTTC.

This sequence joins TRBV3-1 (or the pseudogene TRBV3-2) and TRBJ1-5, with D hard to call. With 3 bases removed from V and 7 bases from J, the gap between germline ends came to 13 bases. The germline V gene encodes CDR1 LGHDT and CDR2 YNNKEL (reference sequence). The CDR3 extends over 14 amino acids. DNA for the CDR3: TGTGCCAGCAGCCAGGCCTTTTCAGTCCAGCCCCAGCATTTT. Amino acid sequence: CASSQAFSVQPQHF.

The chain uses TRBV2 and TRBJ1-2, with 12 bases matching TRBD1. Trimming cost V 5 bases and J 6 bases; bases outside gene matches: 10. Germline V gives CDR1 SNHLY, CDR2 FYNNEI. The CDR3 covers 16 residues. The CDR3: CASSPLGTGGEDGYTF. In DNA, the CDR3 is TGTGCCAGCAGTCCCCTAGGGACAGGGGGCGAAGATGGCTACACCTTC. Full variable domain (missing parts from reference TRBV2 and TRBJ1-2): EPEVTQTPSHQVTQMGQEVILRCVPISNHLYFYWYRQILGQKVEFLVSFYNNEISEKSEIFDDQFSVERPDGSNFTLKIRSTKLEDSAMYFCASSPLGTGGEDGYTFGSGTRLTVV.

The chain carries TRBV19 and TRBJ1-6, with D possibly matching TRBD1 (5 bases). This CDR3 spans 15 amino acids. With 0 bases removed from V and 9 bases from J, the gap between germline ends came to 12 bases. Germline V gene data show CDR1 as LNHDA and CDR2 as SQIVND (reference sequence). The CDR3 sequence: CASSIDPGSGSPLHF. In nucleotides, the CDR3 is TGTGCCAGTAGTATAGACCCAGGGTCGGGTTCACCCCTCCACTTT.

The CDR3 loop is CASSLNAPTSGGATQYF. Written as DNA, the CDR3 is TGTGCCAGCTCACTTAACGCGCCGACTAGCGGGGGTGCTACGCAGTATTTT. The genes are TRBV18 and TRBJ2-3, with 12 bases matching TRBD2. Germline V gene sequence: CDR1 KGHSH, CDR2 LQKENI. V was clipped by 4 bases and J by 8 bases; unmatched bases: 13. The CDR3 extends over 17 amino acids.

The rearrangement uses TRBV19 and TRBJ2-7; TRBD2 aligns across 11 bases. This CDR3 region has 16 residues. Trimming took 2 bases from V and 4 from J; bases not matched to a gene: 7. Germline V gene lookup returns CDR1 LNHDA and CDR2 SQIVND (reference sequence). The CDR3 region has the DNA TGTGCCAGTAGTATATTCCCTGGGACTAGCGGATACGAGCAGTACTTC. It specifies CASSIFPGTSGYEQYF.

The CDR3 DNA follows: TGTGCCAGCAGCCAGGGGACTCCCGGGGGGAGCTCCTACAATGAGCAGTTCTTC. This gives the protein CASSQGTPGGSSYNEQFF. The genes are TRBV3-1 (or the pseudogene TRBV3-2) and TRBJ2-1, with TRBD2 matching 7 bases. The CDR3 spans 18 residues. The germline CDR1 and CDR2 sequences are LGHDT and YNNKEL (reference sequence). V lost 3 bases and J lost 0; bases outside the gene matches: 11.

This clone was detected once. The CDR3 coding sequence is TGTGCCAGCAGTGACTCCAGGGGGCACGGTGGCTACACCTTC. It encodes CASSDSRGHGGYTF. V is TRBV6-4 and J is TRBJ1-2; 8 nucleotides align to TRBD1. The CDR3 contains 14 residues. Losses at the gene ends were 0 bases for V and 7 bases for J; bases not matched to a gene: 4. CDR1 MRHNA and CDR2 SNTAGT come from the germline V gene.

This chain connects TRBV29-1 to TRBJ1-3; tentative D call: TRBD1 (5 bases). Trimming removed 5 bases at V and 0 bases at J, with 8 bases between. This CDR3 region has 13 residues. Germline-derived CDR1 and CDR2 are SQVTM and ANQGSEA. The chain's CDR3 is CSVRQYSGNTIYF. CDR3 nucleotide sequence: TGCAGCGTTAGACAGTACTCTGGAAACACCATATATTTT.

Only one count was recorded for this clone. The CDR3, as DNA: TGTGCCAGTAGCCCGGGACTAGCGGGAGGGACTGCCTACAATGAGCAGTTCTTC. Translating gives CASSPGLAGGTAYNEQFF. The rearrangement links TRBV19 to TRBJ2-1; 16 bases match TRBD2. Germline V lookup: CDR1 LNHDA, CDR2 SQIVND (reference sequence). The junction had 7 bases not matched to a gene; V was cut back by 6 bases and J by 2 bases. This CDR3 contains 18 residues.

V is TRBV19 and J is TRBJ1-2; D is unclear. The length of the CDR3 is 15 residues. The germline CDR1 and CDR2 sequences are LNHDA and SQIVND (reference sequence). V lost 0 bases, J lost 0 bases, and 8 bases lay in between. CDR3 residues: CASSIDHGTNYGYTF. As DNA, the CDR3 is TGTGCCAGTAGTATAGATCACGGGACTAACTATGGCTACACCTTC. Drawing the rest from reference TRBV19 and TRBJ1-2, the complete variable domain is DGGITQSPKYLFRKEGQNVTLSCEQNLNHDAMYWYRQDPGQGLRLIYYSQIVNDFQKGDIAEGYSVSREKKESFPLTVTSAQKNPTAFYLCASSIDHGTNYGYTFGSGTRLTVV.

The V and J genes are TRBV19 and TRBJ1-4, with D possibly TRBD1 on 5 matching bases. The ends were cut back, 6 bases at V and 2 bases at J, with 10 bases in the middle. Germline V gives CDR1 LNHDA, CDR2 SQIVND (reference sequence). CDR3 size: 14 residues. The CDR3: CASSPGGTNEKLFF. In DNA, the CDR3 is TGTGCCAGTAGCCCGGGGGGTACTAATGAAAAACTGTTTTTT. The variable domain in full, with the rest retrieved from reference TRBV19 and TRBJ1-4, is DGGITQSPKYLFRKEGQNVTLSCEQNLNHDAMYWYRQDPGQGLRLIYYSQIVNDFQKGDIAEGYSVSREKKESFPLTVTSAQKNPTAFYLCASSPGGTNEKLFFGSGTQLSVL.

This chain joins TRBV15 and TRBJ1-1, with D perhaps TRBD1 (5 bases). The germline V gene has CDR1 LNHNV and CDR2 YYDKDF (reference sequence). V was cut by 5 bases and J by 1 base, with 8 bases left in between. CDR3 length: 13 residues. The CDR3 DNA follows: TGTGCCACCAGCGGACACAGGAACACTGAAGCTTTCTTT. This codes for CATSGHRNTEAFF.

The chain employs TRBV3-1 (or the pseudogene TRBV3-2) and TRBJ1-2, with 9 bases that match TRBD1. CDR3 size: 14 residues. With V trimmed by 4 bases and J by 3 bases, 3 bases remained unmatched. Germline V gene lookup returns CDR1 LGHDT and CDR2 YNNKEL (reference sequence). The DNA of the CDR3 is TGTGCCAGCAGCCCGGGACAGGGCTACTATGGCTACACCTTC. Translated: CASSPGQGYYGYTF.

The genes are TRBV19 and TRBJ1-2, with unresolved D. The germline gives CDR1 LNHDA, CDR2 SQIVND (reference sequence). V shed 7 bases and J shed 8 bases, with 17 bases lying between them. The CDR3 covers 13 residues. CDR3 DNA: TGTGCCAGTAACGTATGGGGAGCGGGCGGCTACACCTTC. Translating it yields CASNVWGAGGYTF.

This clone was detected only once. V and J are TRBV25-1 and TRBJ2-7; 11 nucleotides align to TRBD1. V lost 3 bases and J lost 3; bases outside the gene matches: 4. The CDR3 loop spans 15 amino acids. The germline CDR1 and CDR2 sequences are MGHDK and SYGVNS. The DNA of the CDR3 is TGTGCCAGCAGTGACCCGGGACAGGGGGACTACGAGCAGTACTTC. It yields the protein CASSDPGQGDYEQYF.

The V and J genes are TRBV9 and TRBJ2-7; 7 nucleotides match TRBD2. V shed 4 bases and J 5 bases; nucleotides not matched to a gene: 15. From germline, CDR1 is SGDLS and CDR2 YYNGEE. CDR3 length: 16 amino acids. The CDR3 coding sequence is TGTGCCAGCAGCAAAGCGGAGGGCGGGAGAGGCCACGAGCAGTACTTC. It is translated as CASSKAEGGRGHEQYF.

This chain uses TRBV5-1 with TRBJ1-5; 7 nucleotides align to TRBD1. The CDR3 consists of 18 residues. With 7 bases clipped from V and 0 bases from J, the junction kept 16 bases outside the gene matches. Germline values: CDR1 SGHRS, CDR2 YFSETQ. DNA for the CDR3: TGCGCCAGCCGAATCGGGCAGGGGGTCTATTATAGCAATCAGCCCCAGCATTTT. Translation: CASRIGQGVYYSNQPQHF.

This clone was detected a few times. This chain uses TRBV28 with TRBJ2-7; 13 bases map to TRBD2. This CDR3 region has 15 residues. V dropped 6 bases and J dropped 2; count of bases not matched to a gene: 4. CDR1 is MDHEN and CDR2 is SYDVKM in the germline V gene. Here the CDR3 DNA reads TGTGCCAGCAGAATAGGACTAGCGGGGGCCTACGAGCAGTACTTC. Residues: CASRIGLAGAYEQYF.

This chain uses TRBV4-1 with TRBJ2-3; the D gene is possibly TRBD2 (7 bases). The V gene's germline CDR1 is MGHRA and CDR2 YSYEKL. This CDR3 spans 16 amino acids. Trimming pared 1 base from V and 5 bases from J, leaving 16 bases between. The CDR3 region is CASSQGGGGGGDTQYF. The CDR3 DNA sequence: TGCGCCAGCAGCCAAGGAGGCGGAGGGGGGGGAGATACGCAGTATTTT.

This clone showed up just a few times. This sequence joins TRBV5-6 and TRBJ1-6, with D unclear. V dropped 1 base and J dropped 9 bases, with 14 bases sitting between them. The germline CDR1 and CDR2 sequences are SGHDT and YYEEEE. This CDR3 contains 15 residues. CDR3 bases: TGTGCCAGCAGCTTGTCCGGTCGGGTCGGTTCACCCCTCCACTTT. Translated, it gives CASSLSGRVGSPLHF.

This chain connects TRBV24-1 to TRBJ2-3; 14 nucleotides match TRBD2. V shed 4 bases and J 5 bases; nucleotides not matched to a gene: 7. Germline V gene sequence: CDR1 KGHDR, CDR2 SFDVKD. CDR3 size: 17 residues. CDR3 residues: CATSDSGLAGAVDTQYF. CDR3 DNA: TGTGCCACCAGTGACTCGGGACTAGCGGGAGCTGTAGATACGCAGTATTTT.

CDR3: CASSLGQPSTDTQYF. The CDR3, as DNA: TGTGCCAGCAGCTTGGGACAGCCTAGCACAGATACGCAGTATTTT. The V call is TRBV6-5, the J call TRBJ2-3; TRBD1 aligns across 7 bases. Germline assignment: CDR1 MNHEY and CDR2 SVGAGI. The trim removed 6 bases at V and 0 bases at J, leaving 6 bases unmatched. The CDR3 loop spans 15 amino acids.